The 27 T cell receptor beta chains reported below all come from one sample, sequenced in a study of T cell repertoires in ileal Crohn's disease. Clones were sequenced by immunoSEQ multiplex PCR, and TCRdb holds only the in-frame ones, with some missing. The data contain about 13,000 clones, 75% to 80% of them singletons. The sequenced sample consisted of ileal tissue. The receptor set was obtained from an adult with Crohn's disease.

The V and J genes are TRBV5-6 and TRBJ2-1; TRBD2 might be the D (6 bases). This CDR3 is 15 amino acids long. Germline V lookup: CDR1 SGHDT, CDR2 YYEEEE. V lost 4 bases, J lost 4 bases, and 15 bases lay in between. CDR3 in amino acids: CASSAGPTEYNEQFF. CDR3 DNA: TGTGCCAGCAGCGCGGGACCGACGGAGTACAATGAGCAGTTCTTC.

This chain uses TRBV4-3 with TRBJ2-3; 8 bases map to TRBD1. Germline CDR1 reads LGHNA; CDR2 reads YSLEER. Germline trimming cut 0 bases from V and 6 bases from J; bases unmatched to any gene: 8. CDR3 size: 16 residues. CDR3 residues: CASSQDGRGRRDTQYF. Written as DNA, the CDR3 is TGCGCCAGCAGCCAAGATGGCAGGGGGCGAAGGGATACGCAGTATTTT.

This chain links TRBV14 with TRBJ2-3; 9 positions match TRBD2. Germline V gene data show CDR1 as SGHDN and CDR2 as FVKESK. With V trimmed by 6 bases and J by 6 bases, 10 bases remained unmatched. This CDR3 comprises 15 residues. The CDR3 nucleotides are TGTGCCAGCAGTCCTATAGCGGGGGCCCCCGATACGCAGTATTTT. Residues: CASSPIAGAPDTQYF.

The CDR3 bases are TGTGCCAGCAGTCCCCCCCCCACGGTATCGAGGCTAAGCTCCTACGAGCAGTACTTC. Its translation: CASSPPPTVSRLSSYEQYF. The chain employs TRBV28 and TRBJ2-7; no clear D. Germline V gene data show CDR1 as MDHEN and CDR2 as SYDVKM. The germline V and J ends were trimmed by 5 bases and 0 bases, with 26 bases remaining between them. The CDR3 consists of 19 residues.

This clone appeared a few times. J is TRBJ2-5 and V is TRBV5-1; D not resolved. Germline V gene lookup returns CDR1 SGHRS and CDR2 YFSETQ. The CDR3 runs to 13 residues. V was pared by 0 bases and J by 4 bases, with 7 bases between. In DNA form, the CDR3 reads TGCGCCAGCAGCTTGGGTGTGGCAGAGACCCAGTACTTC. Protein sequence: CASSLGVAETQYF. The complete variable domain, with remaining parts taken from reference TRBV5-1 and TRBJ2-5, reads KAGVTQTPRYLIKTRGQQVTLSCSPISGHRSVSWYQQTPGQGLQFLFEYFSETQRNKGNFPGRFSGRQFSNSRSEMNVSTLELGDSALYLCASSLGVAETQYFGPGTRLLVL.

The chain uses TRBV6-1 and TRBJ1-1, with 7 bases identical to TRBD1. The V and J ends lost 4 bases and 4 bases, in that order; junction bases with no gene match: 9. The CDR3 covers 15 residues. CDR1 is MNHNS, CDR2 SASEGT, per germline. CDR3 in DNA: TGTGCCAGCAGTGTTCTGACAGGGAAATTCACTGAAGCTTTCTTT. It is translated as CASSVLTGKFTEAFF.

The rearrangement links TRBV11-2 to TRBJ2-2; 8 bases align to TRBD1. Looked up from germline, CDR1 is SGHAT and CDR2 is FQNNGV. The length of the CDR3 is 15 residues. V was clipped by 5 bases and J by 3 bases; unmatched bases: 5. The CDR3 loop reads CASSAGQGYTGELFF. For the CDR3, the DNA is TGTGCCAGCAGCGCCGGACAGGGATACACCGGGGAGCTGTTTTTT.

The sample holds a few counts of this clone. This chain links TRBV19 with TRBJ2-7; the match to TRBD1 covers 7 bases. The CDR3 contains 11 residues. The V segment lost 5 bases and the J segment 9 bases; nucleotides outside the gene matches: 4. Germline CDR1 is LNHDA and CDR2 is SQIVND (reference sequence). CDR3 in DNA: TGTGCCAGTAGTGACAGGGTTTCGCAGTACTTC. It codes for CASSDRVSQYF.

This clone came up once. Other DNA sequences in this specimen translate into the identical CDR3. The V and J genes are TRBV18 and TRBJ1-2; TRBD1 aligns across 9 bases. This CDR3 has 13 amino acids. Germline-derived CDR1 and CDR2 are KGHSH and LQKENI. Germline trimming cut 5 bases from V and 5 bases from J; bases unmatched to any gene: 3. The CDR3 DNA reads TGTGCCAGCTCAACCGGACAGGGGTATGGCTACACCTTC. It codes for CASSTGQGYGYTF.

The chain employs TRBV9 and TRBJ1-3; tentatively, D is TRBD1 (6 bases). The CDR3 loop spans 16 amino acids. Looked up from germline, CDR1 is SGDLS and CDR2 is YYNGEE. The germline V and J ends were trimmed by 0 bases and 0 bases, with 10 bases remaining between them. The CDR3 nucleotides read TGTGCCAGCAGCGTAGATCAGGGGATCTCTGGAAACACCATATATTTT. It encodes CASSVDQGISGNTIYF.

V and J are TRBV6-5 and TRBJ2-1; 7 positions agree with TRBD2. This CDR3 has 13 residues. CDR1 and CDR2 from the germline V gene are MNHEY and SVGAGI. V was clipped by 6 bases and J by 11 bases; unmatched bases: 10. The CDR3 DNA is TGTGCCAGCAGCCTACCGTCTAGCGGACAGCAGTTCTTC. This codes for CASSLPSSGQQFF.

This clone was counted a few times. The V gene is TRBV2, the J gene TRBJ1-1; a weak D match, TRBD1 (6 bases). V was shortened by 4 bases and J by 6 bases, with 15 bases between the two germline ends. The germline CDR1 and CDR2 sequences are SNHLY and FYNNEI. The CDR3 loop spans 14 amino acids. The CDR3 loop is CASSASGQYAEAFF. The CDR3 DNA reads as TGTGCCAGCAGTGCCTCCGGACAGTATGCTGAAGCTTTCTTT.

V usage is TRBV7-2 and J usage is TRBJ1-1, with unresolved D. The germline CDR1 and CDR2 sequences are SGHTA and FQGNSA. The CDR3 loop spans 13 amino acids. Trimming shortened V by 4 bases and J by 1 base, and 7 bases separated the two germline ends. The CDR3 is CASSWRQNTEAFF. The CDR3 DNA reads TGTGCCAGCAGCTGGCGACAGAACACTGAAGCTTTCTTT.

The V and J genes are TRBV4-3 and TRBJ2-3, with 10 nucleotides matching TRBD2. The CDR3 extends over 18 amino acids. V trimming: 0 bases; J trimming: 6 bases; junction bases outside the gene matches: 12. Looked up from germline, CDR1 is LGHNA and CDR2 is YSLEER. Here the CDR3 reads CASSQEGGRRLAGDTQYF. CDR3 sequence (DNA): TGCGCCAGCAGCCAAGAAGGGGGAAGAAGACTAGCGGGTGATACGCAGTATTTT.

This chain connects TRBV5-5 to TRBJ1-6; perhaps TRBD1 as D (5 bases). CDR3 length equals 16 residues. V lost 4 bases and J 0 bases, leaving 11 bases between the germline ends. Germline V gene sequence: CDR1 SGHKS, CDR2 YYEKEE (reference sequence). The CDR3 here is CASSVAGGSYNSPLHF. In DNA form, the CDR3 reads TGTGCCAGCAGCGTCGCCGGGGGCTCCTATAATTCACCCCTCCACTTT.

The chain joins TRBV11-2 to TRBJ1-1, with no clear D. The CDR3 length is 12 residues. Germline V lookup: CDR1 SGHAT, CDR2 FQNNGV. V lost 5 bases, J lost 5 bases, and 9 bases lay in between. CDR3 bases: TGTGCCAGCAGCATCCGTGCGACTGAAGCTTTCTTT. It specifies CASSIRATEAFF.

J is TRBJ2-1 and V is TRBV14; D perhaps matches TRBD2 (7 bases). Between the trimmed V and J ends, which lost 5 bases and 2 bases, there was a span of 16 bases. CDR3 length: 16 amino acids. The germline CDR1 and CDR2 sequences are SGHDN and FVKESK. The CDR3 coding sequence is TGTGCCAGCAGCGTCACAGGGAGGGTCGCCTACAATGAGCAGTTCTTC. Its protein product is CASSVTGRVAYNEQFF.

This sequence joins TRBV6-4 and TRBJ2-1; TRBD2 matches at 10 bases. The CDR3 length is 16 residues. Germline assignment: CDR1 MRHNA and CDR2 SNTAGT. J was trimmed by 3 bases and V by 6 bases; bases with no gene match: 8. CDR3 in amino acids: CASSERPSGGYNEQFF. CDR3 in DNA: TGTGCCAGCAGCGAACGGCCTAGCGGGGGCTACAATGAGCAGTTCTTC.

This chain joins TRBV6-4 and TRBJ2-2; TRBD2 might be the D (6 bases). V dropped 2 bases and J dropped 6 bases, with 13 bases sitting between them. There are 15 residues in the CDR3. Germline loops: CDR1 MRHNA, CDR2 SNTAGT. The CDR3 nucleotides are TGTGCCAGCAGTGACGAAAAAGGGGAGGCCGGGGAGCTGTTTTTT. Translation gives CASSDEKGEAGELFF.

V and J are TRBV5-8 and TRBJ2-3; TRBD1 agrees at 8 bases. Germline V CDR1 and CDR2: SGHTS, YDEGEE. This CDR3 spans 14 amino acids. Trimming took 4 bases from V and 4 from J; bases not matched to a gene: 5. The CDR3 DNA reads as TGTGCCAGCAGCCCTAGACAGGGGTCAGATACGCAGTATTTT. It is translated as CASSPRQGSDTQYF. The full variable domain, with the rest looked up from reference TRBV5-8 and TRBJ2-3, is EAGVTQSPTHLIKTRGQQATLRCSPISGHTSVYWYQQALGLGLQFLLWYDEGEERNRGNFPPRFSGRQFPNYSSELNVNALELEDSALYLCASSPRQGSDTQYFGPGTRLTVL.

This chain links TRBV29-1 with TRBJ2-1; 14 bases are a match to TRBD2. Losses at the gene ends were 6 bases for V and 8 bases for J; bases not matched to a gene: 6. Per germline, CDR1 SQVTM and CDR2 ANQGSEA. The CDR3 has 14 residues. The CDR3 is CSVDGTSGGYEQFF. DNA of the CDR3: TGCAGCGTGGACGGGACTAGCGGGGGCTATGAGCAGTTCTTC.

The CDR3 DNA follows: TGTGCCAGCAGTTTACCCTCGTCGGGGGGGCTGAATGAGCAGTTCTTC. This gives the protein CASSLPSSGGLNEQFF. The chain joins TRBV28 to TRBJ2-1; 8 nucleotides agree with TRBD2. The CDR3 has 16 residues. The J segment lost 7 bases and the V segment lost 2 bases, leaving 10 bases of the junction unmatched. Per germline, CDR1 MDHEN and CDR2 SYDVKM.

This rearrangement joins TRBV5-1 to TRBJ2-2; tentatively, D is TRBD1 (5 bases). This CDR3 contains 13 residues. V lost 3 bases, J lost 6 bases, and 9 bases lay in between. The V gene's germline CDR1 is SGHRS and CDR2 YFSETQ. CDR3 in amino acids: CASSYGQSGELFF. CDR3 in DNA: TGCGCCAGCAGCTACGGACAATCCGGGGAGCTGTTTTTT.

J is TRBJ1-6 and V is TRBV2; 7 bases are shared with TRBD1. CDR1 and CDR2 from the germline V gene are SNHLY and FYNNEI. There are 14 residues in the CDR3. V lost 6 bases and J lost 10; bases outside the gene matches: 9. Written as DNA, the CDR3 is TGTGCCAGCAGGGAGGGGGCAGGGGAATCACCCCTCCACTTT. Amino acids: CASREGAGESPLHF.

The chain has TRBV27 and TRBJ2-5; 9 positions match TRBD2. The CDR3 is 15 residues long. With V trimmed by 6 bases and J by 3 bases, 8 bases remained unmatched. Germline V gene lookup returns CDR1 MNHEY and CDR2 SMNVEV (reference sequence). The CDR3, as DNA: TGTGCCAGCAGACAACTGACTAGCGGTAAAGAGACCCAGTACTTC. Protein: CASRQLTSGKETQYF.

V gene TRBV5-6 combines with J gene TRBJ2-6, with TRBD1 matching 9 bases. Germline V gene lookup returns CDR1 SGHDT and CDR2 YYEEEE. This CDR3 contains 17 residues. V shed 3 bases, J shed 6 bases, and the junction held 10 bases outside the gene matches. The CDR3 protein is CASSSTGGLLLANVLTF. DNA of the CDR3: TGTGCCAGCAGCTCAACAGGGGGCCTGCTTCTGGCCAACGTCCTGACTTTC.

This rearrangement joins TRBV9 to TRBJ1-2; 7 bases match TRBD1. V shed 3 bases and J 7 bases; nucleotides not matched to a gene: 3. The CDR3 contains 12 residues. Germline CDR1 is SGDLS and CDR2 is YYNGEE. Written as DNA, the CDR3 is TGTGCCAGCAGCGAGACAGGGATTGGCTACACCTTC. Amino acid sequence: CASSETGIGYTF.